This T cell receptor (beta chain) originates from a study of blood T cell repertoires in COVID-19. Looking at the study overall: COVID-19 samples from acute and convalescent phases originated in the United States, Italy and Spain. Sources were T cells, B-cell-depleted T cells, or PBMCs; the material itself was cDNA or gDNA.

Per the original data handling: Reference gene primers were amplified, and this amplification served to estimate nucleated cell counts. This table comes from immunoSEQ multiplex PCR, and its TCRdb copy is limited to in-frame clones, with some not included. V and J calls and clone size are those listed in that table; D and trimming were worked out from the DNA. The sample consists of roughly 260,000 clones, 88% of them appearing once. The CDR3 is 16 residues long. CDR1 and CDR2 from the germline V gene are SGHTA and FQGTGA. V gave up 3 bases and J gave up 0 bases, with 15 bases separating them. Sequencing input: peripheral blood. The receptor was isolated from a man aged 60 to 69 who had recovered from COVID-19. This chain links TRBV7-3 with TRBJ2-7; weak D call: TRBD2 (5 bases). The CDR3 here is CASSFSGGYLSYEQYF. In DNA form, the CDR3 reads TGTGCCAGCAGCTTTTCTGGCGGGTACCTCTCCTACGAGCAGTACTTC.